This entry features one TCR beta chain sequence. Its matching antigen is unknown. TCRdb re-called the 5' RACE reads with MiXCR, one entry per CDR3 protein. The data hold about 15,000 distinct CDR3 sequences, with 20% to 25% observed a single time. CDR3 size: 14 residues. The germline CDR1 and CDR2 sequences are SGHRS and YFSETQ. Trimming left V 2 bases short and J 1 base short, with 9 bases between. The sample comes from a study of T-cell memory formation after mild COVID-19. Study-level results: CD4+ bias marked clones expanding day 15 to 37, unlike balanced contracting clones. Some clones that responded turned up in pre-infection memory, which suggests that cross-reactive memory joined in. Contracting CD4+ clones lay largely in CM and EM, with CD8+ ones residing in EMRA.

The specimen sequenced was PBMCs or a T cell subset sorted from them (not recorded which). The sequence was obtained from a man younger than 30 who had mild COVID-19 (a few samples of this study predate the infection). Cell type and time point are not known. The genes are TRBV5-1 and TRBJ2-5; maybe TRBD1 (6 bases). The CDR3 protein is CASSFGTTQETQYF. CDR3 bases: TGCGCCAGCAGCTTTGGGACAACCCAAGAGACCCAGTACTTC. The entire variable domain, with the rest obtained from reference TRBV5-1 and TRBJ2-5, is as follows: KAGVTQTPRYLIKTRGQQVTLSCSPISGHRSVSWYQQTPGQGLQFLFEYFSETQRNKGNFPGRFSGRQFSNSRSEMNVSTLELGDSALYLCASSFGTTQETQYFGPGTRLLVL.